These T cell receptor beta chains were read from a single sample in a study of identical twins' blood T cells. TCRdb fed the 5' RACE reads into MiXCR, producing one record per CDR3 protein. This sample has 300,000 to 450,000 distinct CDR3 sequences; roughly 28% occur once, and the top ten carry 5.5% to 7%. Specimen: PBMCs. These receptor sequences come from a woman between 18 and 50 years old in good health. Both conserved end residues are part of each CDR3. A D gene is named only where the DNA matches it firmly. The size field is filled for only some rows; it gives once, few, many or a size class.

DNA: TGTGCCACCAGCAGAGCGACACAGGGGAAAGAACCTGAAGCTTTCTTT
CDR3: CATSRATQGKEPEAFF
J: TRBJ1-1
D: TRBD1
size: few
V: TRBV15

DNA: TGTGCCAGCAGCTTAGCGGCTAAGGTAGAGACCCAGTACTTC
CDR3: CASSLAAKVETQYF
J: TRBJ2-5
D: NA
size: few
V: TRBV7-9

DNA: TGTGCCAGCAGTGAAATCTATCCCGACACAGATACGCAGTATTTC
CDR3: CASSEIYPDTDTQYF
J: TRBJ2-3
D: NA
size: few
V: TRBV2

DNA: TGTGCCACCCGACGAGACCCATATAATTCACCCCTCCACTTT
CDR3: CATRRDPYNSPLHF
J: TRBJ1-6
D: NA
size: NA
V: TRBV6-5

DNA: TGCGCCAGCAGCTTGCAGGGAACCTACGAGCAGTACTTC
CDR3: CASSLQGTYEQYF
J: TRBJ2-7
D: NA
size: many
V: TRBV5-1

DNA: TGCAGCGTTGGCCAGGGGGCTGGAAACACCATATATTTT
CDR3: CSVGQGAGNTIYF
J: TRBJ1-3
D: TRBD1
size: NA
V: TRBV29-1

DNA: TGCAGTGCTACAGGGCCTAGAGGAGAGACCCAGTACTTC
CDR3: CSATGPRGETQYF
J: TRBJ2-5
D: NA
size: few
V: TRBV20-1

DNA: TGCAGTGCTACAAATTGGGGGAGCGGGAGCTCCTACAATGAGCAGTTCTTC
CDR3: CSATNWGSGSSYNEQFF
J: TRBJ2-1
D: TRBD2
size: NA
V: TRBV20-1

DNA: TGTGCCAGCAGCTTGGCGGCAGACCCCATCTATGGCTACACCTTC
CDR3: CASSLAADPIYGYTF
J: TRBJ1-2
D: NA
size: many
V: TRBV5-4

DNA: TGCGCCAGCAGCTTGGGGACAGACCCCTACGAGCAGTACTTC
CDR3: CASSLGTDPYEQYF
J: TRBJ2-7
D: NA
size: once
V: TRBV5-1

DNA: TGTGCCAGCAGTTACCGATCTGTAGGGAATTCACCCCTCCACTTT
CDR3: CASSYRSVGNSPLHF
J: TRBJ1-6
D: NA
size: NA
V: TRBV6-5

DNA: TGCAGCGTTAGTGGCACTGAAGCTTTCTTT
CDR3: CSVSGTEAFF
J: TRBJ1-1
D: NA
size: NA
V: TRBV29-1

DNA: TGCAGTGCCGTAGCAGGGGGCCGAACTAGTTCACCCCTCCACTTT
CDR3: CSAVAGGRTSSPLHF
J: TRBJ1-6
D: TRBD1
size: NA
V: TRBV20-1